This T cell receptor (beta chain) was identified during a study of T cells in Graves' hyperthyroidism and ophthalmopathy. In patients aged 18 to 65, hyperthyroidism was newly diagnosed, with duration under 2 months. Diagnostic assessment was based on clinical symptoms, serum thyroxine and TRAb, thyroid ultrasound and orbital computed tomography. A remark on this clonotype: A much larger clone lies a single base off, so this may be a read error.

The CDR3 consists of 11 residues. CDR1 MDHEN and CDR2 SYDVKM come from the germline V gene. Template material for amplifying TCR beta CDR3 regions consisted of RNA transcripts. Using the HTBI primer set, a first-round RT-PCR was run on the TCR CDR3. TCRdb re-called the multiplex PCR reads with MiXCR, one entry per CDR3 protein. The sample lists about 560,000 distinct CDR3 sequences; over 15% were seen once. The J gene is TRBJ2-7, the V gene TRBV28; TRBD1 agrees at 7 bases. Sequences were obtained from blood. This TCR was recovered from a woman aged 18 to 35 with Graves' hyperthyroidism. CDR3 amino acids: CVSSTDRQQYF. The CDR3 DNA is TGTGTCAGCAGTACGGACAGGCAGCAGTACTTC.